These 20 T cell receptor beta chains came from one sample sequenced in a study of human T cells and chemical hapten exposure. One entry per CDR3 protein results from TCRdb running MiXCR on the RACE reads. This table holds about 400,000 distinct CDR3 sequences, 6% to 7% found once. The time point here: patch test 2, 6 weeks after DPC sensitization. Treatment reported: therapeutic diphenylcyclopropenone sensitization with weekly scalp DPC. The material was whole blood, obtained in connection with sensitization to the hapten diphenylcyclopropenone (DPC). The receptors come from a young woman with alopecia areata. Some clones in this sample may be carry-over from other donors' samples.

This clonotype occurred many times. J is TRBJ2-5 and V is TRBV28; TRBD1 might be the D (6 bases). Germline V gives CDR1 MDHEN, CDR2 SYDVKM. V lost 0 bases to trimming and J lost 4 bases, with 12 bases between them. The CDR3 consists of 15 residues. For the CDR3, the DNA is TGTGCCAGCAGTTTATGGGGACACGGTTTAGAGACCCAGTACTTC. It yields the protein CASSLWGHGLETQYF.

This clonotype has a count of ten or more. V gene TRBV6-1 combines with J gene TRBJ1-1; D possibly corresponds to TRBD1 (5 bases). V was clipped by 3 bases and J by 4 bases, with 12 bases between them. In germline, CDR1 is MNHNS, CDR2 SASEGT. This CDR3 comprises 14 residues. Here the CDR3 DNA reads TGTGCCAGCAGTGACATATCAGGGAGCACTGAAGCTTTCTTT. Translating gives CASSDISGSTEAFF.

The sample holds a few counts of this clonotype. The chain carries TRBV4-3 and TRBJ1-4; 10 nucleotides agree with TRBD1. The germline gives CDR1 LGHNA, CDR2 YSLEER. This CDR3 spans 18 amino acids. After removal of 0 bases from V and 7 bases from J, the junction contained 11 bases not matched to a gene. The CDR3 region has the DNA TGCGCCAGCAGCCAAGATCACGGAGACAGGGGGCGAGGTGAAAAACTGTTTTTT. Its protein is CASSQDHGDRGRGEKLFF.

This clonotype was recorded many times. The chain employs TRBV6-5 and TRBJ1-6; D is undetermined. The germline V and J ends were trimmed by 5 bases and 7 bases, with 12 bases remaining between them. The CDR3 is 14 residues long. The germline V gene has CDR1 MNHEY and CDR2 SVGAGI. For the CDR3, the DNA is TGTGCCAGCAGTCAATACCTTACGAATTCACCCCTCCACTTT. Translating gives CASSQYLTNSPLHF.

This clonotype was seen at least ten times. The gene calls are TRBV6-1 and TRBJ1-1, with D possibly matching TRBD1 (6 bases). Between the trimmed V and J ends, which lost 6 bases and 0 bases, there was a span of 23 bases. CDR3 length: 18 amino acids. Germline V lookup: CDR1 MNHNS, CDR2 SASEGT. This chain's CDR3 is CASRPGATGSYVNTEAFF. CDR3 sequence (DNA): TGTGCCAGCAGACCAGGAGCGACAGGTTCTTACGTGAACACTGAAGCTTTCTTT.

The chain is built from TRBV13 and TRBJ2-3; 7 nucleotides line up with TRBD1. The germline V gene encodes CDR1 PRHDT and CDR2 FYEKMQ (reference sequence). The CDR3 is made up of 16 amino acids. V lost 5 bases, J lost 5 bases, and 13 bases stayed unmatched. The CDR3 sequence is CASSREITGVGDTQYF. The CDR3 DNA sequence: TGTGCCAGCAGCCGAGAAATTACAGGGGTAGGAGATACGCAGTATTTT. The variable domain in full, completed from reference TRBV13 and TRBJ2-3, reads AAGVIQSPRHLIKEKRETATLKCYPIPRHDTVYWYQQGPGQDPQFLISFYEKMQSDKGSIPDRFSAQQFSDYHSELNMSSLELGDSALYFCASSREITGVGDTQYFGPGTRLTVL.

Ten or more counts support this clonotype. The gene calls are TRBV7-3 and TRBJ1-2; TRBD1 agrees at 8 bases. The CDR3 spans 13 residues. V was clipped by 6 bases and J by 6 bases; unmatched bases: 6. Germline CDR1 reads SGHTA; CDR2 reads FQGTGA. CDR3: CASSTGQANGYTF. Written as DNA, the CDR3 is TGTGCCAGCAGTACGGGACAGGCGAATGGCTACACCTTC.

In its sample, this clonotype was seen a few times. The rearrangement joins TRBV3-1 to TRBJ2-5; 7 bases align to TRBD2. CDR3 length: 14 residues. Germline lookup yields CDR1 LGHDT and CDR2 YNNKEL (reference sequence). The CDR3 DNA follows: TGTGGCGCGGGGGAGAACCTGTACCAAGAGACCCAGTACTTC. Translation: CGAGENLYQETQYF.

The chain links TRBV20-1 to TRBJ1-5; D perhaps matches TRBD1 (6 bases). This CDR3 has 14 residues. Germline V gene sequence: CDR1 DFQATT, CDR2 SNEGSKA (reference sequence). The CDR3 DNA is TGCACTCCGGGGGCCGGGCAGGGCCGACAGCCCCAGCATTTT. This codes for CTPGAGQGRQPQHF.

This clonotype was seen repeatedly, ten times or more. The chain links TRBV28 to TRBJ1-1; D possibly corresponds to TRBD1 (6 bases). CDR3 length: 14 amino acids. Trimming took 4 bases from V and 6 from J, leaving 15 bases between them. The V gene's germline CDR1 is MDHEN and CDR2 SYDVKM. CDR3 bases: TGTGCCAGCAGTTCTCTCCAGGGGTTCGCTGAAGCTTTCTTT. This encodes CASSSLQGFAEAFF.

This clonotype was found many times. The chain employs TRBV6-5 and TRBJ1-2; perhaps TRBD1 as D (5 bases). The germline CDR1 and CDR2 sequences are MNHEY and SVGAGI. The V end lost 0 bases, the J end lost 9 bases, and 20 bases lay between the germline ends. The CDR3 is made up of 16 amino acids. This CDR3 is CASSYSLMSGAQSYTF. CDR3 nucleotide sequence: TGTGCCAGCAGTTACTCTTTGATGTCCGGGGCTCAGAGCTACACCTTC.

The gene calls are TRBV4-3 and TRBJ2-7; tentatively, D is TRBD2 (6 bases). In germline, CDR1 is LGHNA, CDR2 YSLEER. V dropped 0 bases and J dropped 0 bases, with 9 bases sitting between them. The CDR3 extends over 15 amino acids. CDR3 coding DNA: TGCGCCAGCAGCCAAGACTACGGGAGCTCCTACGAGCAGTACTTC. Translation: CASSQDYGSSYEQYF.

The table lists this clonotype with a few counts. The chain's CDR3 is CASSLGVSGNEQFF. In nucleotides, the CDR3 is TGTGCCAGCAGCTTAGGGGTCTCTGGCAATGAGCAGTTCTTC. This chain uses TRBV7-9 with TRBJ2-1; D not resolved. This CDR3 region has 14 residues. CDR1 and CDR2 from the germline V gene are SEHNR and FQNEAQ (reference sequence). V shed 1 base and J shed 6 bases, with 10 bases lying between them. The full variable domain, in which reference TRBV7-9 and TRBJ2-1 provide the parts outside the CDR3, is DTGVSQNPRHKITKRGQNVTFRCDPISEHNRLYWYRQTLGQGPEFLTYFQNEAQLEKSRLLSDRFSAERPKGSFSTLEIQRTEQGDSAMYLCASSLGVSGNEQFFGPGTRLTVL.

This clonotype was detected ten times or more. V and J are TRBV7-9 and TRBJ1-3; D unresolved. The germline V gene encodes CDR1 SEHNR and CDR2 FQNEAQ (reference sequence). The CDR3 extends over 13 amino acids. V gave up 1 base and J gave up 4 bases, with 5 bases separating them. CDR3 sequence (DNA): TGTGCCAGCAGCTTAGTGGACGGAAACACCATATATTTT. Protein sequence: CASSLVDGNTIYF.

This clonotype was recorded a few times. The rearrangement joins TRBV3-1 to TRBJ2-4; the match to TRBD1 covers 7 bases. Germline CDR1 reads LGHDT; CDR2 reads YNNKEL (reference sequence). Trimming at V came to 6 bases and at J to 0 bases, leaving 5 bases not matched to a gene. The CDR3 spans 15 residues. The CDR3 sequence is CASRGHRGAKNIQYF. CDR3 in DNA: TGTGCCAGCAGAGGACACAGGGGAGCCAAAAACATTCAGTACTTC.

The V and J genes are TRBV6-1 and TRBJ2-5; TRBD2 is a possible D gene (6 bases). V shed 6 bases and J shed 5 bases, with 16 bases lying between them. CDR3 length: 14 residues. Germline CDR1 and CDR2: MNHNS and SASEGT. CDR3 nucleotide sequence: TGTGCCAGCAGAGGGACTCGATGGAGCGAGACCCAGTACTTC. Its translation: CASRGTRWSETQYF.

The chain employs TRBV12-3 or TRBV12-4 and TRBJ1-1; D gene unclear. CDR3 length equals 14 residues. V was clipped by 0 bases and J by 5 bases, with 10 bases between them. The CDR3 loop reads CASSLAYGATEAFF. The CDR3 DNA reads TGTGCCAGCAGTTTAGCTTATGGCGCTACTGAAGCTTTCTTT.

This clonotype was observed a few times. In DNA form, the CDR3 reads TGTGCCAGCAGTTACGGGGCGCGACAGCCCCAGCATTTT. This translates into CASSYGARQPQHF. This chain connects TRBV6-5 to TRBJ1-5, with D possibly matching TRBD1 (5 bases). The germline CDR1 and CDR2 sequences are MNHEY and SVGAGI. Trimming cost V 2 bases and J 7 bases, with 9 bases left between them. The CDR3 totals 13 residues.

This clonotype has only a few counts. The V call is TRBV18, the J call TRBJ2-1; 12 bases map to TRBD2. This CDR3 is built from 17 residues. Germline-derived CDR1 and CDR2 are KGHSH and LQKENI. V lost 3 bases to trimming and J lost 6 bases; unmatched junction nucleotides: 9. CDR3 sequence reads: CASSPYTSGGLFNEQFF. The CDR3, as DNA: TGTGCCAGCTCACCGTATACTAGCGGGGGGTTATTCAATGAGCAGTTCTTC.

A few counts support this clonotype. The chain carries TRBV7-2 and TRBJ2-3, with 8 positions matching TRBD1. Trimming removed 5 bases from V and 7 bases from J; junction bases left unmatched: 8. Germline lookup yields CDR1 SGHTA and CDR2 FQGNSA. The CDR3 length is 14 residues. The CDR3 spells CASSEDRARNTQYF. Written as DNA, the CDR3 is TGTGCCAGCAGCGAGGACAGGGCCAGAAATACGCAGTATTTT.